These 30 T cell receptor beta chains share one sample of origin, sequenced in a study of T cell clones after liver transplantation. Using immunoSEQ multiplex PCR, the repertoire was profiled, and TCRdb retains in-frame clones only, with some absent. The table includes 75,000 to 95,000 clones, around 84% detected once. The sequencing used CD4+ T cells from blood, collected 48 to 50 months after liver transplant. Receptor source: a human patient who received a liver transplant. Some of the T cells may derive from the graft donor.

V usage is TRBV7-9 and J usage is TRBJ2-1, with a weak D call TRBD2 (6 bases). The CDR3 extends over 15 amino acids. Germline CDR1 SEHNR, CDR2 FQNEAQ (reference sequence). V was shortened by 5 bases and J by 3 bases, with 14 bases between the two germline ends. CDR3 DNA sequence: TGTGCCAGCAGCGGCGGCCGGGGGTACTACAATGAGCAGTTCTTC. Its translation: CASSGGRGYYNEQFF.

The rearrangement uses TRBV7-2 and TRBJ2-1; TRBD1 agrees at 7 bases. This CDR3 region has 12 residues. Germline lookup yields CDR1 SGHTA and CDR2 FQGNSA. The V segment lost 5 bases and the J segment 10 bases; nucleotides outside the gene matches: 5. CDR3 loop: CASSPGTEEQFF. Written as DNA, the CDR3 is TGTGCCAGCAGCCCCGGGACAGAAGAGCAGTTCTTC.

The chain has TRBV6-6 and TRBJ2-7; D may match TRBD1 or TRBD2 (5 bases each). The germline V gene encodes CDR1 MNHNY and CDR2 SVGAGI (reference sequence). The CDR3 covers 14 residues. V shed 1 base and J shed 3 bases, with 10 bases lying between them. CDR3 sequence (DNA): TGTGCCAGCAGTTACTTAACAGGAGGCTACGAGCAGTACTTC. This codes for CASSYLTGGYEQYF.

This chain connects TRBV28 to TRBJ1-1, with no clear D. Germline lookup yields CDR1 MDHEN and CDR2 SYDVKM. The germline V and J ends were trimmed by 6 bases and 4 bases, with 9 bases remaining between them. This CDR3 is built from 12 residues. The CDR3 DNA sequence: TGTGCCAGCAGGTTGGGAGTCACTGAAGCTTTCTTT. It yields the protein CASRLGVTEAFF.

The chain links TRBV4-1 to TRBJ2-2; weak D call: TRBD2 (6 bases). Trimming stripped 1 base from V and 1 base from J, with 16 bases between. CDR3 length: 18 residues. Germline V gene sequence: CDR1 MGHRA, CDR2 YSYEKL. DNA of the CDR3: TGCGCCAGCAGCCAAGGATCGGAGGGAGAGTTGAACACCGGGGAGCTGTTTTTT. It specifies CASSQGSEGELNTGELFF.

V usage is TRBV19 and J usage is TRBJ2-7, with D uncertain. The CDR3 runs to 14 residues. Germline values: CDR1 LNHDA, CDR2 SQIVND (reference sequence). The germline V and J ends were trimmed by 2 bases and 0 bases, with 8 bases remaining between them. The CDR3 reads CASSIRSDSYEQYF. DNA of the CDR3: TGTGCCAGTAGTATAAGAAGCGACTCCTACGAGCAGTACTTC.

This chain links TRBV7-9 with TRBJ2-7; D gene ambiguous. In germline, CDR1 is SEHNR, CDR2 FQNEAQ (reference sequence). This CDR3 is 14 amino acids long. Trimming took off 1 base at V and 0 bases at J, with 7 bases between the two ends. The CDR3 bases are TGTGCCAGCAGCTTAGACTCCCTCTCCTACGAGCAGTACTTC. Translated: CASSLDSLSYEQYF.

V is TRBV11-2 and J is TRBJ2-5, with D hard to call. The CDR3 is 13 residues long. The ends were cut back, 1 base at V and 1 base at J, with 4 bases in the middle. Germline loops: CDR1 SGHAT, CDR2 FQNNGV. CDR3: CASSLAFQETQYF. The DNA for the CDR3 is TGTGCCAGCAGCTTAGCCTTCCAAGAGACCCAGTACTTC.

This clone was seen only a few times. The chain links TRBV29-1 to TRBJ2-3, with 7 bases identical to TRBD2. The germline gives CDR1 SQVTM, CDR2 ANQGSEA. V lost 4 bases and J lost 3; bases outside the gene matches: 7. The CDR3 is 14 amino acids. The CDR3 coding sequence is TGCAGCGTTGCAGAAAGCGGGACTACAGATACGCAGTATTTT. It specifies CSVAESGTTDTQYF.

The rearrangement uses TRBV9 and TRBJ1-5, with 8 bases matching TRBD1. The CDR3 contains 16 residues. V lost 0 bases and J lost 5; bases outside the gene matches: 7. Germline CDR1 SGDLS, CDR2 YYNGEE. CDR3 residues: CASSVDPGGEDQPQHF. The DNA for the CDR3 is TGTGCCAGCAGCGTAGATCCAGGGGGCGAGGATCAGCCCCAGCATTTT.

This clone was detected only once. The chain uses TRBV5-1 and TRBJ2-5; D ambiguous. This CDR3 is built from 13 residues. With 5 bases removed from V and 3 bases from J, the gap between germline ends came to 11 bases. The germline V gene has CDR1 SGHRS and CDR2 YFSETQ. The DNA for the CDR3 is TGCGCCAGCAGTACGACCCTGGAAGAGACCCAGTACTTC. As protein: CASSTTLEETQYF.

The chain recombines TRBV4-2 with TRBJ1-5; D perhaps matches TRBD1 (5 bases). From germline, CDR1 is LGHNA and CDR2 YNFKEQ. Trimming took off 0 bases at V and 5 bases at J, with 11 bases between the two ends. This CDR3 spans 15 amino acids. The CDR3 region has the DNA TGTGCCAGCAGCCAAGATCGTGTAGGGGATCAGCCCCAGCATTTT. This codes for CASSQDRVGDQPQHF.

The chain combines TRBV15 with TRBJ2-1, with D possibly matching TRBD1 (6 bases). Trimming took off 6 bases at V and 5 bases at J, with 14 bases between the two ends. Germline values: CDR1 LNHNV, CDR2 YYDKDF (reference sequence). The CDR3 is made up of 14 amino acids. CDR3 sequence (DNA): TGTGCCACCAGTATCAGGGGATCGGACAATGAGCAGTTCTTC. It encodes CATSIRGSDNEQFF.

The chain joins TRBV6-5 to TRBJ1-1; 7 nucleotides match TRBD1. V lost 2 bases to trimming and J lost 11 bases; unmatched junction nucleotides: 11. Looked up from germline, CDR1 is MNHEY and CDR2 is SVGAGI. The CDR3 spans 14 residues. CDR3 sequence (DNA): TGTGCCAGCAGTTACGGGCAGGGGGGGATGGAGGCTTTCTTT. Amino acids: CASSYGQGGMEAFF.

The gene calls are TRBV18 and TRBJ1-1; D unresolved. Trimming removed 6 bases at V and 0 bases at J, with 11 bases between. Per germline, CDR1 KGHSH and CDR2 LQKENI. This CDR3 region has 14 residues. CDR3 sequence (DNA): TGTGCCAGCTCTCGAGGCAACCTGAACACTGAAGCTTTCTTT. This encodes CASSRGNLNTEAFF.

This chain connects TRBV12-2 to TRBJ2-5; TRBD2, the D gene given by the table, was not confirmed from the DNA. TRBV12-2 is assigned pseudogene status. This CDR3 spans 19 amino acids. The CDR3 loop is CASRLGRLAGLHDEETQYF. The DNA of the CDR3 is TGTGCAAGTCGCCTGGGAAGACTAGCGGGCCTCCATGATGAAGAGACCCAGTACTTC.

This chain connects TRBV6-8 to TRBJ2-1; 10 bases fit TRBD1. The CDR3 totals 16 residues. Germline CDR1 MNHGY, CDR2 SAAAGT. Losses at the gene ends were 8 bases for V and 8 bases for J; bases not matched to a gene: 15. CDR3 nucleotides: TGTGCCAGCGCCGCCCCCGGGACAGGGGAGTTCGATGAGCAGTTCTTC. Amino acids: CASAAPGTGEFDEQFF.

Note on this clone: Sequence at one end of the junction differs from germline and may be a read error. V gene TRBV7-9 combines with J gene TRBJ2-2; D is unclear. From germline, CDR1 is SEHNR and CDR2 FQNEAQ (reference sequence). The CDR3 sequence is 14 residues long. CDR3: CTSSLGLNTGELFF. CDR3 nucleotides: TGTACCAGCAGCTTAGGGCTGAACACCGGGGAGCTGTTTTTT.

The chain joins TRBV7-8 to TRBJ2-7, with a possible D match to TRBD2 (5 bases). The CDR3 runs 14 residues. V lost 3 bases to trimming and J lost 0 bases, with 9 bases between them. CDR1 SGHVS and CDR2 FQNEAQ come from the germline V gene. Here the CDR3 DNA reads TGTGCCAGCAGCTTGCTGAGGGACTCCTACGAGCAGTACTTC. As protein: CASSLLRDSYEQYF.

This clone was counted a single time. The chain couples TRBV5-4 to TRBJ2-5; D possibly corresponds to TRBD1 (6 bases). CDR3 length: 14 residues. Germline V CDR1 and CDR2: SGHNT, YYREEE (reference sequence). V dropped 4 bases and J dropped 9 bases, with 19 bases sitting between them. The CDR3 DNA reads as TGTGCCAGCAGCCCCCGGACAGCAGATCGAGCCCAGTACTTC. It encodes CASSPRTADRAQYF.

The V and J genes are TRBV12-2 and TRBJ2-2. TRBV12-2 is annotated as a pseudogene. The CDR3 covers 14 residues. CDR3 amino acids: CASRLQEITGELFF. The CDR3 DNA is TGTGCAAGTCGCTTACAGGAGATCACCGGGGAGCTGTTTTTT.

This clone turned up a few times. CDR3 nucleotides: TGCAGCGTTTCGGGGGTGGGGAATGAGCAGTTCTTC. Protein product: CSVSGVGNEQFF. The chain recombines TRBV29-1 with TRBJ2-1, with D tentatively TRBD2 (6 bases). Per germline, CDR1 SQVTM and CDR2 ANQGSEA. Trimming removed 5 bases at V and 7 bases at J, with 12 bases between. The CDR3 runs to 12 residues.

This chain connects TRBV5-4 to TRBJ1-1; D perhaps matches TRBD1 (5 bases). Germline V gene data show CDR1 as SGHNT and CDR2 as YYREEE (reference sequence). Trimming removed 4 bases at V and 1 base at J, with 11 bases between. The length of the CDR3 is 14 residues. The CDR3 is CASSPTGGNTEAFF. For the CDR3, the DNA is TGTGCCAGCAGCCCCACGGGGGGGAACACTGAAGCTTTCTTT.

This chain connects TRBV7-3 to TRBJ1-1; D gene uncertain. V shed 1 base and J shed 5 bases, with 14 bases lying between them. Germline CDR1 is SGHTA and CDR2 is FQGTGA. This CDR3 region has 15 residues. CDR3: CASSLSDGRRTEAFF. The CDR3 bases are TGTGCCAGCAGCTTAAGTGATGGGCGAAGGACTGAAGCTTTCTTT.

This clone occurred once. V and J are TRBV6-4 and TRBJ2-3; possibly TRBD2 for D (5 bases). Germline values: CDR1 MRHNA, CDR2 SNTAGT. This CDR3 has 16 residues. V shed 8 bases and J shed 1 base, with 19 bases lying between them. The CDR3 DNA reads as TGTGCCAGCTCCCCAACCGGGGTACGTGGCACAGATACGCAGTATTTT. Its translation is CASSPTGVRGTDTQYF.

This clone was recorded only once. The chain joins TRBV4-3 to TRBJ2-2; D gene uncertain. V gave up 0 bases and J gave up 7 bases, with 6 bases separating them. The CDR3 consists of 13 residues. The V gene's germline CDR1 is LGHNA and CDR2 YSLEER. CDR3 region: CASSQDILGELFF. CDR3 DNA sequence: TGCGCCAGCAGCCAAGATATTCTCGGGGAGCTGTTTTTT.

The chain has TRBV7-9 and TRBJ1-2, with D hard to call. CDR3 size: 12 residues. In germline, CDR1 is SEHNR, CDR2 FQNEAQ (reference sequence). Trimming took off 8 bases at V and 4 bases at J, with 11 bases between the two ends. CDR3 in amino acids: CASGREGYGYTF. DNA for the CDR3: TGTGCCAGCGGGAGGGAGGGCTATGGCTACACCTTC.

V gene TRBV15 combines with J gene TRBJ2-5; 8 nucleotides line up with TRBD2. The junction had 7 bases not matched to a gene; V was cut back by 0 bases and J by 4 bases. CDR1 is LNHNV and CDR2 is YYDKDF in the germline V gene (reference sequence). The CDR3 is 16 residues long. The CDR3 DNA sequence: TGTGCCACCAGCAGAGAGGGTAGCGGGAACCCAGAGACCCAGTACTTC. It encodes CATSREGSGNPETQYF.

The J gene is TRBJ1-1, the V gene TRBV7-9; D perhaps matches TRBD1 (5 bases). Germline V CDR1 and CDR2: SEHNR, FQNEAQ (reference sequence). The CDR3 extends over 15 amino acids. Trimming removed 1 base from V and 6 bases from J, with 15 bases in between. This CDR3 is CASSLGDSTRAEAFF. The CDR3 nucleotides read TGTGCCAGCAGCTTAGGGGACTCCACTCGGGCTGAAGCTTTCTTT.

Only one count was recorded for this clone. The gene calls are TRBV7-3 and TRBJ2-3; D gene ambiguous. The CDR3 has 13 residues. The germline V and J ends were trimmed by 5 bases and 9 bases, with 15 bases remaining between them. Germline CDR1 is SGHTA and CDR2 is FQGTGA. The CDR3 spells CASSPQTEGTQYF. The CDR3 DNA reads TGTGCCAGCAGCCCCCAGACCGAAGGAACGCAGTATTTT.